A single sample is the source of the 11 T cell receptor beta chains below, sequenced in a study of response to subunit inactivated influenza vaccine. MiXCR, run by TCRdb on the RT-PCR reads, gives a single entry per CDR3 protein. The profile shows 500,000 to 600,000 distinct CDR3 sequences, about 15% of them singletons. Source: CD4+ T cells sorted from PBMCs, taken around 25 months after vaccination. The source is a man aged 50 to 75 who received an inactivated influenza vaccine.

This clonotype has only a few counts. The chain links TRBV5-1 to TRBJ2-3, with 7 positions matching TRBD2. V gave up 5 bases and J gave up 8 bases; unmatched junction bases: 11. CDR1 is SGHRS and CDR2 is YFSETQ in the germline V gene. CDR3 length equals 14 residues. The CDR3 protein is CASRPGPGGGTQYF. The CDR3 coding sequence is TGCGCCAGCAGGCCTGGCCCTGGGGGGGGTACGCAGTATTTT.

The chain uses TRBV4-1 and TRBJ2-2, with 9 bases matching TRBD2. From germline, CDR1 is MGHRA and CDR2 YSYEKL. This CDR3 has 16 residues. Trimming at V came to 0 bases and at J to 5 bases, leaving 4 bases not matched to a gene. This chain's CDR3 is CASSQELLAGTGELFF. The CDR3 DNA reads as TGCGCCAGCAGCCAAGAACTGCTAGCGGGGACCGGGGAGCTGTTTTTT.

This clonotype was seen many times. This rearrangement joins TRBV7-8 to TRBJ2-5; 8 nucleotides line up with TRBD1. The CDR3 runs to 14 residues. V was pared by 6 bases and J by 0 bases, with 3 bases of the junction left unmatched. Germline CDR1 and CDR2: SGHVS and FQNEAQ. In nucleotides, the CDR3 is TGTGCCAGCAGACGGGACAGGTACCAAGAGACCCAGTACTTC. Residues: CASRRDRYQETQYF.

The V and J genes are TRBV6-5 and TRBJ2-1; D might be TRBD1 (6 bases). The CDR3 covers 15 residues. Germline CDR1 is MNHEY and CDR2 is SVGAGI. The V gene lost 0 bases and the J gene lost 4 bases, with 10 bases spanning the gap. Here the CDR3 DNA reads TGTGCCAGCAGTTACTCTACAGGGCCATACAATGAGCAGTTCTTC. It specifies CASSYSTGPYNEQFF.

The rearrangement joins TRBV20-1 to TRBJ2-7, with D uncertain. The germline V gene encodes CDR1 DFQATT and CDR2 SNEGSKA (reference sequence). V was trimmed by 5 bases and J by 1 base, leaving 15 bases between them. The CDR3 spans 14 residues. CDR3 bases: TGCAGTGCTGCCAGAGTCTCTAGTTCCTACGAGCAGTACTTC. Translation: CSAARVSSSYEQYF.

The chain couples TRBV2 to TRBJ2-7, with D uncertain. The CDR3 totals 13 residues. Trimming left V 9 bases short and J 1 base short, with 13 bases between. Germline values: CDR1 SNHLY, CDR2 FYNNEI. In DNA, the CDR3 is TGTGCCAGTATTTCCCTGGGGTCCTACGAGCAGTACTTC. Translation: CASISLGSYEQYF.

DNA for the CDR3: TGTGCCAGCAGCAGGGGGACAGCCCTAAAAGAGACCCAGTACTTC. As protein: CASSRGTALKETQYF. V and J are TRBV12-3 or TRBV12-4 and TRBJ2-5; TRBD1 matches 7 bases. With 6 bases clipped from V and 3 bases from J, the junction kept 10 bases outside the gene matches. The CDR3 has 15 amino acids.

The chain uses TRBV6-5 and TRBJ2-7; unclear D gene. Germline values: CDR1 MNHEY, CDR2 SVGAGI. The CDR3 spans 11 residues. Trimming shortened V by 7 bases and J by 7 bases, and 11 bases separated the two germline ends. CDR3 amino acids: CASTALEEQYF. CDR3 DNA sequence: TGTGCCAGCACCGCTCTTGAGGAGCAGTACTTC.

This clonotype occurred a few times. The chain links TRBV6-5 to TRBJ2-1; 8 bases match TRBD2. The V gene's germline CDR1 is MNHEY and CDR2 SVGAGI. Unmatched junction bases numbered 6, after V lost 0 bases and J lost 5 bases. The CDR3 sequence is 16 residues long. Written as DNA, the CDR3 is TGTGCCAGCAGTTACTCAGGGCTAGCGGGCGACAATGAGCAGTTCTTC. Translating gives CASSYSGLAGDNEQFF.

The genes are TRBV30 and TRBJ2-3, with 8 bases fitting TRBD1. CDR1 is GTSNPN, CDR2 SVGIG, per germline (reference sequence). The CDR3 length is 12 residues. The V gene end was trimmed by 8 bases and the J gene end by 7 bases; junction bases not matched to a gene: 8. DNA for the CDR3: TGTGCCGCTCAGGGGGCGTCAAATACGCAGTATTTT. This codes for CAAQGASNTQYF.

There are a few counts of this clonotype. The chain is built from TRBV4-1 and TRBJ2-3; TRBD2 matches 13 bases. Trimming removed 2 bases from V and 2 bases from J; junction bases left unmatched: 7. Germline CDR1 and CDR2: MGHRA and YSYEKL. This CDR3 contains 18 residues. CDR3 region: CASSQWRLAGGLTDTQYF. Written as DNA, the CDR3 is TGCGCCAGCAGCCAATGGCGACTAGCGGGGGGTCTCACAGATACGCAGTATTTT.